Shown below are 21 T cell receptor beta chains from a single sample sequenced in a study of identical twins. TCRdb passed the 5' RACE reads through MiXCR, listing each CDR3 protein once. The sample carries roughly 690,000 distinct CDR3 sequences, around 6% recorded once. Sequencing used naive T cells sorted from blood. All receptors derive from a man aged 18 to 35 in good health.

The chain links TRBV2 to TRBJ2-1; the match to TRBD2 covers 11 bases. In germline, CDR1 is SNHLY, CDR2 FYNNEI. There are 16 residues in the CDR3. V trimming: 5 bases; J trimming: 5 bases; junction bases outside the gene matches: 8. The CDR3 DNA sequence: TGTGCCAGCAGTCTACCTACGGGACTAGCGGACAATGAGCAGTTCTTC. Residues: CASSLPTGLADNEQFF.

V is TRBV30 and J is TRBJ2-5; a weak D match, TRBD2 (6 bases). Germline V gene lookup returns CDR1 GTSNPN and CDR2 SVGIG (reference sequence). There are 14 residues in the CDR3. V lost 2 bases, J lost 3 bases, and 13 bases lay in between. The CDR3 loop is CAWSRVADEETQYF. DNA of the CDR3: TGTGCCTGGAGTAGGGTAGCGGACGAAGAGACCCAGTACTTC.

This clonotype has a count of ten or more. V usage is TRBV20-1 and J usage is TRBJ2-3; 12 nucleotides agree with TRBD2. V trimming: 5 bases; J trimming: 2 bases; junction bases outside the gene matches: 11. The CDR3 extends over 17 amino acids. The germline V gene has CDR1 DFQATT and CDR2 SNEGSKA (reference sequence). CDR3 protein: CSALEPRTSGVTDTQYF. CDR3 DNA: TGCAGTGCTTTGGAACCTCGGACTAGCGGGGTCACAGATACGCAGTATTTT.

DNA of the CDR3: TGTGCCAGCAGCGTCAGGGGGGGCTACACCTTC. Amino acid sequence: CASSVRGGYTF. This chain uses TRBV7-2 with TRBJ1-2; 7 nucleotides align to TRBD1. The germline V gene has CDR1 SGHTA and CDR2 FQGNSA. There are 11 residues in the CDR3. V shed 5 bases and J 8 bases; nucleotides not matched to a gene: 2.

This clonotype was found many times. The V gene is TRBV10-2, the J gene TRBJ1-1; D not certain. From germline, CDR1 is WSHSY and CDR2 SAAADI. Trimming pared 7 bases from V and 5 bases from J, leaving 17 bases between. The CDR3 runs 14 residues. CDR3 in amino acids: CASTLGRLGTEAFF. DNA for the CDR3: TGCGCCAGCACCCTAGGACGGCTGGGTACTGAAGCTTTCTTT.

This clonotype was counted ten times or more. The chain employs TRBV15 and TRBJ2-5; TRBD2 matches at 9 bases. J gave up 0 bases and V 1 base, and 9 bases lay outside the gene matches. The germline V gene has CDR1 LNHNV and CDR2 YYDKDF (reference sequence). The CDR3 is 18 amino acids. CDR3 sequence: CATSRGHASGDYQETQYF. The DNA for the CDR3 is TGTGCCACCAGCAGAGGCCATGCTAGCGGGGACTACCAAGAGACCCAGTACTTC.

This clonotype was counted ten times or more. The chain links TRBV27 to TRBJ1-6, with TRBD1 identical over 11 bases. The germline V gene encodes CDR1 MNHEY and CDR2 SMNVEV (reference sequence). J was trimmed by 7 bases and V by 6 bases; bases with no gene match: 5. The CDR3 is 15 amino acids. The chain's CDR3 is CASSRTGGRNSPLHF. The CDR3 DNA sequence: TGTGCCAGCAGCCGGACAGGGGGCAGGAATTCACCCCTCCACTTT.

This clonotype was seen ten or more times. The chain combines TRBV5-1 with TRBJ2-7; TRBD1 aligns across 9 bases. After removal of 3 bases from V and 2 bases from J, the junction contained 6 bases not matched to a gene. The length of the CDR3 is 15 residues. The V gene's germline CDR1 is SGHRS and CDR2 YFSETQ. CDR3 bases: TGCGCCAGCAGCTGGACAGGGGTAGGGGCCTACGAGCAGTACTTC. Protein sequence: CASSWTGVGAYEQYF.

This clonotype was picked up a small number of times. V is TRBV4-1 and J is TRBJ2-1, with TRBD1 identical over 10 bases. The CDR3 loop spans 16 amino acids. The junction had 10 bases not matched to a gene; V was cut back by 3 bases and J by 8 bases. Per the germline V gene, CDR1 is MGHRA and CDR2 is YSYEKL. DNA for the CDR3: TGCGCCAGCAGCCAGGACGGGACAGGGGTTGAAGATGAGCAGTTCTTC. It translates to CASSQDGTGVEDEQFF.

This clonotype was seen at least ten times. The chain joins TRBV5-1 to TRBJ2-7; 11 bases map to TRBD2. Germline assignment: CDR1 SGHRS and CDR2 YFSETQ. CDR3 length equals 15 residues. Unmatched junction bases numbered 6, after V lost 2 bases and J lost 5 bases. DNA of the CDR3: TGCGCCAGCAGCTTTAGCGGGAGGGCCGGCGACGAGCAGTACGTC. Translating it yields CASSFSGRAGDEQYV.

This clonotype came up a few times. This chain connects TRBV4-2 to TRBJ1-1, with D perhaps matching TRBD1 (5 bases). Germline CDR1 reads LGHNA; CDR2 reads YNFKEQ. Between the trimmed V and J ends, which lost 1 base and 4 bases, there was a span of 13 bases. This CDR3 region has 15 residues. Here the CDR3 reads CASSQGRGEGTEAFF. In DNA, the CDR3 is TGTGCCAGCAGCCAAGGTCGGGGGGAGGGCACTGAAGCTTTCTTT.

There are many counts of this clonotype. This rearrangement joins TRBV9 to TRBJ1-6; D perhaps matches TRBD1 (6 bases). Trimming pared 2 bases from V and 14 bases from J, leaving 20 bases between. Germline loops: CDR1 SGDLS, CDR2 YYNGEE. The CDR3 totals 15 residues. The CDR3 region has the DNA TGTGCCAGCAGCGTGGGGCAGGAAGGGGGTTCTGCCCTCCACTTT. The encoded protein is CASSVGQEGGSALHF.

This clonotype has more than one count but fewer than ten. The chain links TRBV29-1 to TRBJ1-2, with 8 bases aligning to TRBD1. V lost 7 bases, J lost 8 bases, and 9 bases stayed unmatched. This CDR3 has 12 residues. CDR1 and CDR2 from the germline V gene are SQVTM and ANQGSEA. Written as DNA, the CDR3 is TGCAGCGCCGGGGACAGGAATTTCGGCTACACCTTC. It encodes CSAGDRNFGYTF.

This clonotype was counted many times. The rearrangement joins TRBV12-3 or TRBV12-4 to TRBJ2-1, with TRBD2 identical over 8 bases. V trimming: 2 bases; J trimming: 12 bases; junction bases outside the gene matches: 6. The CDR3 contains 13 residues. This CDR3 reads CASSLPGGPPQFF. The CDR3 DNA sequence: TGTGCCAGCAGTTTACCGGGAGGGCCCCCGCAGTTCTTC.

The table lists this clonotype with a count of one. A read error may explain this, as a much larger clone is one base away. J is TRBJ2-5 and V is TRBV12-3 or TRBV12-4, with D tentatively TRBD2 (6 bases). The CDR3 loop spans 15 amino acids. The V end lost 7 bases, the J end lost 5 bases, and 20 bases lay between the germline ends. The CDR3 region has the DNA TGTGCCAGCATCGGCTCCGGGACTCCGCGGGAGACCCAGTACTTC. Residues: CASIGSGTPRETQYF.

This clonotype came up many times. This chain connects TRBV20-1 to TRBJ2-1, with 10 bases identical to TRBD1. CDR3 length: 16 amino acids. CDR1 DFQATT and CDR2 SNEGSKA come from the germline V gene (reference sequence). The V and J ends lost 3 bases and 6 bases, in that order; junction bases with no gene match: 11. The CDR3 reads CSARNRDRGWVNEQFF. CDR3 in DNA: TGCAGTGCTAGGAATCGGGACAGGGGATGGGTCAATGAGCAGTTCTTC.

This clonotype was found many times. J is TRBJ2-5 and V is TRBV4-3; 8 positions agree with TRBD2. This CDR3 has 16 amino acids. J gave up 4 bases and V 0 bases, and 7 bases lay outside the gene matches. CDR1 is LGHNA and CDR2 is YSLEER in the germline V gene. The CDR3 protein is CASSQDHRGGGETQYF. The CDR3, as DNA: TGCGCCAGCAGCCAAGATCATCGGGGGGGAGGAGAGACCCAGTACTTC.

This clonotype was seen more than once but under ten times. V usage is TRBV11-2 and J usage is TRBJ2-1; the D gene is possibly TRBD2 (7 bases). CDR1 SGHAT and CDR2 FQNNGV come from the germline V gene. The CDR3 covers 16 residues. V lost 4 bases and J lost 2, with 15 bases in between. CDR3 residues: CASSWGGRRTYNEQFF. The CDR3 region has the DNA TGTGCCAGCAGCTGGGGGGGGCGGCGAACCTACAATGAGCAGTTCTTC.

This rearrangement joins TRBV11-2 to TRBJ2-3; 7 nucleotides match TRBD1. V shed 5 bases, J shed 2 bases, and the junction held 7 bases outside the gene matches. CDR3 size: 15 residues. The germline gives CDR1 SGHAT, CDR2 FQNNGV. The CDR3 sequence is CASSVYRGTTDTQYF. The DNA of the CDR3 is TGTGCCAGCAGCGTTTACAGGGGAACCACAGATACGCAGTATTTT. The full variable domain, its missing parts supplied by reference TRBV11-2 and TRBJ2-3, is EAGVAQSPRYKIIEKRQSVAFWCNPISGHATLYWYQQILGQGPKLLIQFQNNGVVDDSQLPKDRFSAERLKGVDSTLKIQPAKLEDSAVYLCASSVYRGTTDTQYFGPGTRLTVL.

This clonotype appeared a few times. The gene calls are TRBV30 and TRBJ1-1; D not certain. CDR1 is GTSNPN and CDR2 is SVGIG in the germline V gene (reference sequence). The CDR3 sequence is 13 residues long. The V end lost 5 bases, the J end lost 1 base, and 11 bases lay between the germline ends. CDR3 loop: CAWVRRGNTEAFF. CDR3 sequence (DNA): TGTGCCTGGGTGAGGCGAGGGAACACTGAAGCTTTCTTT.

This clonotype was observed a few times. The chain is built from TRBV12-3 or TRBV12-4 and TRBJ1-2; D not certain. V was shortened by 8 bases and J by 11 bases, with 15 bases between the two germline ends. This CDR3 has 11 amino acids. This CDR3 reads CASGYNRRYTF. The CDR3 bases are TGTGCCAGCGGATACAACCGAAGGTACACCTTC.